This T cell receptor beta chain is from a study of shared clonotypes between healthy human individuals. About this clone itself: The target antigen is unknown.

The study's findings and limits: Richness estimates generally favored naive over memory subsets.

Assay used: immunoSEQ multiplex PCR; TCRdb lists only in-frame clones, some missing. The table has some 1,600,000 clones, 95% to 99% seen once; the top ten hold about 0.4%. Germline CDR1 is LNHDA and CDR2 is SQIVND (reference sequence). Deletions cut 9 bases from V and 0 bases from J, with 11 bases between. The CDR3 spans 13 residues. The gene calls are TRBV19 and TRBJ1-2; D is undetermined. The TCR comes from a young man in good health. Sequenced material: naive CD4+ T cells sorted from blood. This sample's subset: CD45RA+ positively selected. For the CDR3, the DNA is TGTGCCAGCTCGGACCGAACTAACTATGGCTACACCTTC. This codes for CASSDRTNYGYTF.